Presented here are 20 T cell receptor beta chains from one specimen sequenced in a study of blood T cell repertoires in COVID-19. Sequencing used immunoSEQ multiplex PCR; TCRdb keeps in-frame clones, though not all of them. Of around 310,000 clones listed, around nine tenths were seen once; the top ten hold approximately 12%. Sequenced: peripheral blood. Receptors originate from a woman aged 60-75 years with acute or convalescent COVID-19.

Worth noting for this clone: The same CDR3 arises from other DNA sequences in this sample as well. The chain has TRBV2 and TRBJ2-7; D ambiguous. Germline lookup yields CDR1 SNHLY and CDR2 FYNNEI. The CDR3 sequence is 12 residues long. V lost 4 bases to trimming and J lost 2 bases, with 6 bases between them. This CDR3 reads CASSGGPYEQYF. The CDR3 DNA reads as TGTGCCAGCAGTGGCGGCCCCTACGAGCAGTACTTC. Complete variable domain (other parts from reference TRBV2 and TRBJ2-7): EPEVTQTPSHQVTQMGQEVILRCVPISNHLYFYWYRQILGQKVEFLVSFYNNEISEKSEIFDDQFSVERPDGSNFTLKIRSTKLEDSAMYFCASSGGPYEQYFGPGTRLTVT.

The chain employs TRBV2 and TRBJ2-2; D call uncertain. V dropped 6 bases and J dropped 4 bases, with 12 bases sitting between them. CDR1 is SNHLY and CDR2 is FYNNEI in the germline V gene. The CDR3 consists of 14 residues. The CDR3 here is CASRTTEVTGELFF. In DNA form, the CDR3 reads TGTGCCAGCAGGACGACCGAGGTCACCGGGGAGCTGTTTTTT.

The chain has TRBV10-3 and TRBJ2-2; possible D gene TRBD2, 6 bases. Trimming stripped 10 bases from V and 6 bases from J, with 15 bases between. Germline V CDR1 and CDR2: ENHRY, SYGVKD. The CDR3 is 13 amino acids. CDR3: CATWAGGAGELFF. CDR3 DNA sequence: TGTGCCACTTGGGCCGGAGGGGCCGGGGAGCTGTTTTTT.

This clone occurred a few times. V gene TRBV28 combines with J gene TRBJ2-5; 9 bases align to TRBD2. CDR3 length: 16 residues. Germline values: CDR1 MDHEN, CDR2 SYDVKM. V shed 5 bases and J 2 bases; nucleotides not matched to a gene: 9. CDR3 coding DNA: TGTGCCAGCAGTCCGGAGACTAGCGGCCAACAAGAGACCCAGTACTTC. Translation: CASSPETSGQQETQYF. The full variable domain, its missing parts supplied by reference TRBV28 and TRBJ2-5, is DVKVTQSSRYLVKRTGEKVFLECVQDMDHENMFWYRQDPGLGLRLIYFSYDVKMKEKGDIPEGYSVSREKKERFSLILESASTNQTSMYLCASSPETSGQQETQYFGPGTRLLVL.

The rearrangement joins TRBV10-3 to TRBJ2-1, with D possibly matching TRBD1 (6 bases). The V gene's germline CDR1 is ENHRY and CDR2 SYGVKD. This CDR3 spans 17 amino acids. Trimming pared 2 bases from V and 0 bases from J, leaving 14 bases between. CDR3 sequence: CAISEQTGSYSYNEQFF. The CDR3 DNA sequence: TGTGCCATCAGTGAGCAGACAGGATCTTACTCCTACAATGAGCAGTTCTTC.

The V and J genes are TRBV9 and TRBJ2-1, with 9 bases fitting TRBD2. This CDR3 region has 15 residues. V trimming: 0 bases; J trimming: 4 bases; junction bases outside the gene matches: 2. The germline V gene has CDR1 SGDLS and CDR2 YYNGEE. CDR3: CASSVVGLAYNEQFF. CDR3 bases: TGTGCCAGCAGCGTAGTGGGACTAGCTTACAATGAGCAGTTCTTC.

DNA for the CDR3: TGTGCCAGCTCCAAGGGGGGGGGAAGCAATCAGCCCCAGCATTTT. This codes for CASSKGGGSNQPQHF. The rearrangement uses TRBV7-6 and TRBJ1-5; perhaps TRBD1 as D (6 bases). V was clipped by 8 bases and J by 1 base, with 15 bases between them. The germline V gene has CDR1 SGHVS and CDR2 FNYEAQ. The CDR3 runs to 15 residues.

V and J are TRBV6-4 and TRBJ2-2, with 9 bases identical to TRBD2. The CDR3 covers 17 residues. Germline CDR1 and CDR2: MRHNA and SNTAGT. V shed 0 bases and J 1 base; nucleotides not matched to a gene: 3. CDR3: CASSDSPSGVNTGELFF. The CDR3 bases are TGTGCCAGCAGTGACTCGCCTAGCGGGGTGAACACCGGGGAGCTGTTTTTT.

The chain has TRBV4-3 and TRBJ1-2; no reliable D call. The CDR3 consists of 16 residues. Trimming took off 4 bases at V and 2 bases at J, with 17 bases between the two ends. Germline V CDR1 and CDR2: LGHNA, YSLEER. Written as DNA, the CDR3 is TGCGCCAGCAGCCCCACTTCAGGAATGGTCAACTATGGCTACACCTTC. It translates to CASSPTSGMVNYGYTF.

The chain couples TRBV4-3 to TRBJ2-3, with a weak D call TRBD1 (6 bases). Germline values: CDR1 LGHNA, CDR2 YSLEER. The CDR3 contains 15 residues. V was pared by 2 bases and J by 4 bases, with 13 bases between. The CDR3 sequence: CASSQLVQGSDTQYF. The CDR3 DNA sequence: TGCGCCAGCAGCCAATTGGTTCAGGGGTCAGATACGCAGTATTTT.

The rearrangement uses TRBV5-8 and TRBJ2-7; weak D call: TRBD1 (6 bases). V lost 4 bases and J lost 0, with 17 bases in between. Germline loops: CDR1 SGHTS, CDR2 YDEGEE. This CDR3 is 16 amino acids long. The CDR3 DNA follows: TGTGCCAGCAGCCTGGGCAGGGGCTACCTCTCCTACGAGCAGTACTTC. Its translation: CASSLGRGYLSYEQYF. The full variable domain, in which reference TRBV5-8 and TRBJ2-7 provide the parts outside the CDR3, is EAGVTQSPTHLIKTRGQQATLRCSPISGHTSVYWYQQALGLGLQFLLWYDEGEERNRGNFPPRFSGRQFPNYSSELNVNALELEDSALYLCASSLGRGYLSYEQYFGPGTRLTVT.

This clone appeared a single time. This chain uses TRBV7-9 with TRBJ2-2; 7 positions match TRBD2. With 6 bases clipped from V and 2 bases from J, the junction kept 6 bases outside the gene matches. The CDR3 sequence is 15 residues long. Germline values: CDR1 SEHNR, CDR2 FQNEAQ (reference sequence). CDR3 protein: CASRGGGGNTGELFF. DNA for the CDR3: TGTGCCAGCAGGGGTGGCGGGGGAAACACCGGGGAGCTGTTTTTT.

This rearrangement joins TRBV6-6 to TRBJ2-5; D perhaps matches TRBD2 (5 bases). The V gene lost 7 bases and the J gene lost 1 base, with 7 bases spanning the gap. The germline gives CDR1 MNHNY, CDR2 SVGAGI (reference sequence). This CDR3 has 12 amino acids. The CDR3 DNA is TGTGCCAGCACCCGGGGCCAAGAGACCCAGTACTTC. The encoded protein is CASTRGQETQYF.

The CDR3 is CASSPPGDNEQFF. In DNA, the CDR3 is TGTGCCAGCTCACCCCCGGGGGATAATGAGCAGTTCTTC. J is TRBJ2-1 and V is TRBV18; possible D gene TRBD2, 6 bases. Looked up from germline, CDR1 is KGHSH and CDR2 is LQKENI. The CDR3 totals 13 residues. Between the trimmed V and J ends, which lost 3 bases and 7 bases, there was a span of 10 bases.

The genes are TRBV25-1 and TRBJ1-1; possibly TRBD1 for D (5 bases). Germline CDR1 and CDR2: MGHDK and SYGVNS. V was cut by 0 bases and J by 7 bases, with 12 bases left in between. The CDR3 contains 14 residues. DNA for the CDR3: TGTGCCAGCAGTGAATACGCCCGGGGGGGTGAAGCTTTCTTT. This codes for CASSEYARGGEAFF.

The genes are TRBV19 and TRBJ1-1, with D possibly being TRBD1 (5 bases). Germline lookup yields CDR1 LNHDA and CDR2 SQIVND (reference sequence). The CDR3 is 17 residues long. Trimming removed 4 bases at V and 0 bases at J, with 18 bases between. CDR3: CASSNNPTEPVNTEAFF. In DNA, the CDR3 is TGTGCCAGTAGTAATAACCCGACAGAACCAGTGAACACTGAAGCTTTCTTT.

J is TRBJ1-3 and V is TRBV3-1 (or the pseudogene TRBV3-2); 11 nucleotides agree with TRBD1. The V and J ends lost 0 bases and 1 base, in that order; junction bases with no gene match: 8. In germline, CDR1 is LGHDT, CDR2 YNNKEL (reference sequence). This CDR3 spans 19 amino acids. The CDR3 protein is CASSQDPRGTGGSGNTIYF. In DNA form, the CDR3 reads TGTGCCAGCAGCCAAGATCCGAGGGGGACAGGGGGGTCTGGAAACACCATATATTTT.

The J gene is TRBJ1-4, the V gene TRBV18; 7 bases match TRBD1. Trimming took 2 bases from V and 5 from J; bases not matched to a gene: 5. Per the germline V gene, CDR1 is KGHSH and CDR2 is LQKENI. This CDR3 contains 15 residues. The chain's CDR3 is CASSPRTGVNEKLFF. In DNA form, the CDR3 reads TGTGCCAGCTCACCAAGGACAGGAGTAAATGAAAAACTGTTTTTT. The full variable domain, with the rest looked up from reference TRBV18 and TRBJ1-4, is NAGVMQNPRHLVRRRGQEARLRCSPMKGHSHVYWYRQLPEEGLKFMVYLQKENIIDESGMPKERFSAEFPKEGPSILRIQQVVRGDSAAYFCASSPRTGVNEKLFFGSGTQLSVL.

This clone has only one observation. V gene TRBV4-1 combines with J gene TRBJ2-6; 12 bases match TRBD1. Germline V gene lookup returns CDR1 MGHRA and CDR2 YSYEKL. Losses at the gene ends were 6 bases for V and 1 base for J; bases not matched to a gene: 7. There are 18 residues in the CDR3. CDR3 bases: TGCGCCAGCAGGACTCCGGGACAGGGGGCGTCTGGGGCCAACGTCCTGACTTTC. This gives the protein CASRTPGQGASGANVLTF.

In its sample, this clone was seen once. The J gene is TRBJ1-3, the V gene TRBV5-4, with D unresolved. The length of the CDR3 is 14 residues. Germline CDR1 reads SGHNT; CDR2 reads YYREEE (reference sequence). The V and J ends lost 0 bases and 0 bases respectively, with 4 bases between them. The CDR3 protein is CASSLDGSGNTIYF. CDR3 bases: TGTGCCAGCAGCTTGGACGGCTCTGGAAACACCATATATTTT.